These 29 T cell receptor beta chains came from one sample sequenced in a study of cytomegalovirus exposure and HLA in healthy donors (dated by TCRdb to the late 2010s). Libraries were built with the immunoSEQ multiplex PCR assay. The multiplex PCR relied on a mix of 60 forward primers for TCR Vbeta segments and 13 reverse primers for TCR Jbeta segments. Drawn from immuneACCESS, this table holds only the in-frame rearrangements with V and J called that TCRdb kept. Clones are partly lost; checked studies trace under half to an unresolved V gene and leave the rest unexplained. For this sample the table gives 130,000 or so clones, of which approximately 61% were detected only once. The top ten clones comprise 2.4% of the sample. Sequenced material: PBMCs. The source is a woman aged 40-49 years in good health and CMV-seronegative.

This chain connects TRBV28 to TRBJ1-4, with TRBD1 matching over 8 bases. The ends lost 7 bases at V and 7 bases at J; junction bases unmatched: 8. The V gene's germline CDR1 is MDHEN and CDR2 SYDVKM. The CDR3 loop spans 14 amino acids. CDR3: CASILTGGTEKLFF. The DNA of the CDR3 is TGTGCCAGCATCCTCACAGGGGGAACTGAAAAACTGTTTTTT.

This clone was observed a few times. CDR3 nucleotides: TGTGCCAGTAGTATCTCCGGGACAACCACGGGAAACACCATATATTTT. It yields the protein CASSISGTTTGNTIYF. This chain links TRBV19 with TRBJ1-3; the D gene is possibly TRBD1 (6 bases). Trimming cost V 3 bases and J 4 bases, with 16 bases left between them. CDR1 is LNHDA and CDR2 is SQIVND in the germline V gene (reference sequence). There are 16 residues in the CDR3.

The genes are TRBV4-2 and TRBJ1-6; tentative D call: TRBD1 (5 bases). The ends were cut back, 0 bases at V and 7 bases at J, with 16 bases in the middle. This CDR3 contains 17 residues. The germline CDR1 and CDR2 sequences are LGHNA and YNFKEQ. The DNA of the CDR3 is TGTGCCAGCAGCCAAGATTCGCGGGGCGCGAGGAATTCACCCCTCCACTTT. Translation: CASSQDSRGARNSPLHF.

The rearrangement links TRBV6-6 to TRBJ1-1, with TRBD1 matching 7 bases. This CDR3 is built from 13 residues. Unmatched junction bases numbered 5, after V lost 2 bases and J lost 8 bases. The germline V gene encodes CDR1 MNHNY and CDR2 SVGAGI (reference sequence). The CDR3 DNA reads TGTGCCAGCAGTTACCGGGAGACAGGGGAAGCTTTCTTT. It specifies CASSYRETGEAFF.

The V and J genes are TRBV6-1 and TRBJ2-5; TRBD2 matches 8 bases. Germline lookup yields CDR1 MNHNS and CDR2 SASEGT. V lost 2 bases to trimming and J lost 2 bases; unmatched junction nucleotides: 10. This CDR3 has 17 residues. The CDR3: CASSETGRIAGQETQYF. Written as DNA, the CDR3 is TGTGCCAGCAGTGAAACGGGCCGCATAGCGGGGCAAGAGACCCAGTACTTC.

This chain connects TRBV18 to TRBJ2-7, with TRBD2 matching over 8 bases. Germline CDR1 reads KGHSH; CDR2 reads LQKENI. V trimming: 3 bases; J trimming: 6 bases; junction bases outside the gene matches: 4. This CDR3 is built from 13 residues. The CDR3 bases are TGTGCCAGCTCACCGGGCGGGGGGATCGAGCAGTACTTC. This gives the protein CASSPGGGIEQYF.

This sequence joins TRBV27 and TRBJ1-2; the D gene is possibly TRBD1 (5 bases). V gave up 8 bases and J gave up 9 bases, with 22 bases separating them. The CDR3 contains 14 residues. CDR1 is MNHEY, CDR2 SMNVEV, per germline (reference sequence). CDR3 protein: CASSIGGGRSSYTF. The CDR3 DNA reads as TGTGCCAGCTCTATCGGGGGGGGAAGGTCGAGCTACACCTTC.

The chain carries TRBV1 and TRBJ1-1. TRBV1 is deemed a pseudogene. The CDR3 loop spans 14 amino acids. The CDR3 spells CTSSRTTGFVGAFF. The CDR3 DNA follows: TGCACCAGCAGCCGAACGACGGGGTTCGTTGGAGCTTTCTTT.

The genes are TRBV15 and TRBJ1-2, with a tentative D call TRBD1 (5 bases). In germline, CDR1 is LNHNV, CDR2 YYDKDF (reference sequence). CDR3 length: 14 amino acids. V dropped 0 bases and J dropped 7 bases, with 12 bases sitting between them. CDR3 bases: TGTGCCACCAGCAGAGATGGGATTCAGGGTGGCTACACCTTC. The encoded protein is CATSRDGIQGGYTF.

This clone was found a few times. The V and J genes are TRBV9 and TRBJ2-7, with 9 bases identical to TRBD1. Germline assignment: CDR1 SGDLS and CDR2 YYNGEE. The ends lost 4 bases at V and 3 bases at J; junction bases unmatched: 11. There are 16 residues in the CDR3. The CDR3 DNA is TGTGCCAGCAGCCCTAGGATGGGACAGGGTCGCTACGAGCAGTACTTC. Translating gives CASSPRMGQGRYEQYF.

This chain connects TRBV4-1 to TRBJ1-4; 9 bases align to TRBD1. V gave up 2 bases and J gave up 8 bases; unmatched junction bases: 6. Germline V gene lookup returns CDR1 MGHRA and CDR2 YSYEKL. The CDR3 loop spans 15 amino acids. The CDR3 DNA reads TGCGCCAGCAGCCAACTGGGACAGGGCGTCGAAAAACTGTTTTTT. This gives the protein CASSQLGQGVEKLFF.

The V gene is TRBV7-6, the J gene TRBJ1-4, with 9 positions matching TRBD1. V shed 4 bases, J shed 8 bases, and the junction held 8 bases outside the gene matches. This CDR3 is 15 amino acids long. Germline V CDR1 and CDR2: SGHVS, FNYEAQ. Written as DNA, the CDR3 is TGTGCCAGCAGCTCCTTAGACAGGGGGGAAGAAAAACTGTTTTTT. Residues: CASSSLDRGEEKLFF.

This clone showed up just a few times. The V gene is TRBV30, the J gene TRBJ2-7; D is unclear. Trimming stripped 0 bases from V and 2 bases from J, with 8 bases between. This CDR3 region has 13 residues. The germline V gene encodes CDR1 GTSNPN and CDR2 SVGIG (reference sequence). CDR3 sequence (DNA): TGTGCCTGGAGTGTAAACTCTCCCTACGAGCAGTACTTC. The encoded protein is CAWSVNSPYEQYF. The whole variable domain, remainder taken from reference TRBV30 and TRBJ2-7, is SQTIHQWPATLVQPVGSPLSLECTVEGTSNPNLYWYRQAAGRGLQLLFYSVGIGQISSEVPQNLSASRPQDRQFILSSKKLLLSDSGFYLCAWSVNSPYEQYFGPGTRLTVT.

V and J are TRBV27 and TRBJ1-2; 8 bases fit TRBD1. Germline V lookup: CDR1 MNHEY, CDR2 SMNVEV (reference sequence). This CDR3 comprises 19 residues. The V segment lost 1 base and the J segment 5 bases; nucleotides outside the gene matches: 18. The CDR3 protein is CASSLFGGQESPSSYGYTF. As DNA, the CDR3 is TGTGCCAGCAGTTTATTTGGGGGACAGGAGTCTCCTAGTTCTTATGGCTACACCTTC.

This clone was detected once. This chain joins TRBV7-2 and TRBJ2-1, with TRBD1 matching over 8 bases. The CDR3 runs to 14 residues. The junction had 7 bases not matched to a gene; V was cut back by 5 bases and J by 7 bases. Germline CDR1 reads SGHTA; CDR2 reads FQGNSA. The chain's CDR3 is CASSRRQGWNEQFF. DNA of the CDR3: TGTGCCAGCAGCCGCAGACAGGGGTGGAATGAGCAGTTCTTC.

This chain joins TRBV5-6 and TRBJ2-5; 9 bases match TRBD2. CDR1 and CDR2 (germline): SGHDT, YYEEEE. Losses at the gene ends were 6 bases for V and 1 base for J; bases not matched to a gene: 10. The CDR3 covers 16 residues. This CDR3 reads CASTWALAGSQETQYF. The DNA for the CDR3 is TGTGCCAGCACGTGGGCACTAGCGGGCAGCCAAGAGACCCAGTACTTC.

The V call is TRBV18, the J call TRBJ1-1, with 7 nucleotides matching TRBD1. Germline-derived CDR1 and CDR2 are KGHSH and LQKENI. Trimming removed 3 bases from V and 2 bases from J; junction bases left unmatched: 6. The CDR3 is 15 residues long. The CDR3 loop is CASSPMGQPNTEAFF. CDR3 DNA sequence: TGTGCCAGCTCACCTATGGGACAGCCAAACACTGAAGCTTTCTTT. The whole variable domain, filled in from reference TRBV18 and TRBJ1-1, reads NAGVMQNPRHLVRRRGQEARLRCSPMKGHSHVYWYRQLPEEGLKFMVYLQKENIIDESGMPKERFSAEFPKEGPSILRIQQVVRGDSAAYFCASSPMGQPNTEAFFGQGTRLTVV.

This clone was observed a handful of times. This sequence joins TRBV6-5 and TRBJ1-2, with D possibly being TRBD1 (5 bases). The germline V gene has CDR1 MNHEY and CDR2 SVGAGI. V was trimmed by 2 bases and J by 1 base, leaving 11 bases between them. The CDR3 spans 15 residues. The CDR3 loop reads CASSYVRGSNYGYTF. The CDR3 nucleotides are TGTGCCAGCAGTTACGTACGGGGGAGTAACTATGGCTACACCTTC.

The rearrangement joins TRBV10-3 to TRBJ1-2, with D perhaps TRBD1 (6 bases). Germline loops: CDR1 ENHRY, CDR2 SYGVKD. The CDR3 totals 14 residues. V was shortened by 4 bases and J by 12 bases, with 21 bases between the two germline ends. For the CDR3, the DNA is TGTGCCATCAGTGTAGGTGGGACATTTTCAGTTGACACCTTC. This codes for CAISVGGTFSVDTF.

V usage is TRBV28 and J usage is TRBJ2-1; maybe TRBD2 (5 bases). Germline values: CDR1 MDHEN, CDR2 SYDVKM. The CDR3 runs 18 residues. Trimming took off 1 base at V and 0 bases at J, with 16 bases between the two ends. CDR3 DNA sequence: TGTGCCAGCAGTTTATCCCAAGGACTGGGAAGCTCCTACAATGAGCAGTTCTTC. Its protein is CASSLSQGLGSSYNEQFF. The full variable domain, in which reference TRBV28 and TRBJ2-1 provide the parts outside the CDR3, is DVKVTQSSRYLVKRTGEKVFLECVQDMDHENMFWYRQDPGLGLRLIYFSYDVKMKEKGDIPEGYSVSREKKERFSLILESASTNQTSMYLCASSLSQGLGSSYNEQFFGPGTRLTVL.

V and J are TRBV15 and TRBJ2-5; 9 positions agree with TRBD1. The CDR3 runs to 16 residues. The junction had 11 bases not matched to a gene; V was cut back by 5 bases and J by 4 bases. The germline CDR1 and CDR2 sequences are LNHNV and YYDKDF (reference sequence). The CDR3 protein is CATSRGPTGGRETQYF. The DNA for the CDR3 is TGTGCCACCAGCCGGGGACCGACAGGGGGGCGAGAGACCCAGTACTTC.

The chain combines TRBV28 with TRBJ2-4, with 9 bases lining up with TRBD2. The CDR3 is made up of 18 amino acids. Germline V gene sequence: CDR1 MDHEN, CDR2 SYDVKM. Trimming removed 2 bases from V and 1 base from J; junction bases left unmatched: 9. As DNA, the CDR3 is TGTGCCAGCAGTTTAGCTAGCGGGAAGGTTAAGGCCAAAAACATTCAGTACTTC. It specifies CASSLASGKVKAKNIQYF.

The CDR3, as DNA: TGTGCCAGCAGCTACGCTTCGGACAATAATTCACCCCTCCACTTT. This sequence encodes CASSYASDNNSPLHF. The rearrangement uses TRBV7-2 and TRBJ1-6; D possibly corresponds to TRBD1 (5 bases). This CDR3 is 15 amino acids long. Trimming stripped 4 bases from V and 5 bases from J, with 12 bases between. Germline V gene sequence: CDR1 SGHTA, CDR2 FQGNSA.

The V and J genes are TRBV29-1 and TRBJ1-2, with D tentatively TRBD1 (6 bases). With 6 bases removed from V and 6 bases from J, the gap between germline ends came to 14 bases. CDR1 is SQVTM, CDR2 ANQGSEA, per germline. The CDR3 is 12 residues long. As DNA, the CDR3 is TGCAGCGTGTTTGACAGGTTGAATGGCTACACCTTC. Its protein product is CSVFDRLNGYTF.

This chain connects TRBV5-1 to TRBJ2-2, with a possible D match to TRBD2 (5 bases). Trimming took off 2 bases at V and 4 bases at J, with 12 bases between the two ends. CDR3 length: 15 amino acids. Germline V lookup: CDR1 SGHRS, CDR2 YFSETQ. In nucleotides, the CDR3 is TGCGCCAGCAGCTTAACAGTGGCGGGCACCGGGGAGCTGTTTTTT. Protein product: CASSLTVAGTGELFF. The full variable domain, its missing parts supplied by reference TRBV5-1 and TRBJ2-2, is KAGVTQTPRYLIKTRGQQVTLSCSPISGHRSVSWYQQTPGQGLQFLFEYFSETQRNKGNFPGRFSGRQFSNSRSEMNVSTLELGDSALYLCASSLTVAGTGELFFGEGSRLTVL.

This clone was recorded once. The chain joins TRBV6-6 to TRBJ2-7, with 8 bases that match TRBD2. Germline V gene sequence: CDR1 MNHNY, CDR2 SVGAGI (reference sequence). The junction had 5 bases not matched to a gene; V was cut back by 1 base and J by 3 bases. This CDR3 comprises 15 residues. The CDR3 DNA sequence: TGTGCCAGCAGTTACTACGGGGGGGACGGCTACGAGCAGTACTTC. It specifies CASSYYGGDGYEQYF.

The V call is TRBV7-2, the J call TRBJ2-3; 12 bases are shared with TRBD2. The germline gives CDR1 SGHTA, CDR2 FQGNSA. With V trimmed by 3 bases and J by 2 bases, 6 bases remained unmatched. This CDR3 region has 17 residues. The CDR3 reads CASSFATSGGTTDTQYF. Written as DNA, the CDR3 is TGTGCCAGCAGCTTTGCCACTAGCGGGGGGACCACAGATACGCAGTATTTT.

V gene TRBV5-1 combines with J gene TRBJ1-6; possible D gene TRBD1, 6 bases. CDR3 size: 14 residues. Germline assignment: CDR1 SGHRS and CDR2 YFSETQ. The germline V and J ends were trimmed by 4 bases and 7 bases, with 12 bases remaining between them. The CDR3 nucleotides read TGCGCCAGCAGCAGCACAGGGCCGAATTCACCCCTCCACTTT. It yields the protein CASSSTGPNSPLHF.

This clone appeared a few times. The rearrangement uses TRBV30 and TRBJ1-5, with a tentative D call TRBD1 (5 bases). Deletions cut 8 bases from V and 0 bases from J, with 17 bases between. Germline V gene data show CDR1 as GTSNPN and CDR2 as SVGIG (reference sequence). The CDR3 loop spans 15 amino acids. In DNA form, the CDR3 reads TGTGCCCAGGGTTCGGGGGGAAATAGCAATCAGCCCCAGCATTTT. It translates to CAQGSGGNSNQPQHF.